What follows is one T cell receptor (beta chain) and its context. After removal of 4 bases from V and 1 base from J, the junction contained 2 bases not matched to a gene. The CDR3 is made up of 16 amino acids. Looked up from germline, CDR1 is LGHNA and CDR2 is YNFKEQ. This sample was taken from a study of cytomegalovirus exposure and HLA in healthy donors. PCR used 60 Vbeta primers and 13 Jbeta primers. In the original workflow: Some 11 million of the approximately 80 million unique TCR beta chains counted in a later analysis were shared. This table comes from immunoSEQ multiplex PCR, and its TCRdb copy is limited to in-frame clones, with some not included. V, J and clone size were drawn from that table, and D and trimming were deduced from the DNA. The sample contains 90,000 to 150,000 clones, 74% of which appear only once.

The sample consisted of PBMCs. The sequence was collected from a human donor in good health. This sequence joins TRBV4-2 and TRBJ2-2; TRBD2 matches 11 bases. The DNA of the CDR3 is TGTGCCAGCAGCCGCACTAGCGGGGGGAACACCGGGGAGCTGTTTTTT. This gives the protein CASSRTSGGNTGELFF.